This entry concerns a single T cell receptor (beta chain). Germline V gene data show CDR1 as SGHRS and CDR2 as YFSETQ. V lost 0 bases and J lost 1, with 13 bases in between. The length of the CDR3 is 16 residues. The data were obtained in a study of shared clonotypes between healthy human individuals. CD45RO-negative cells were positively selected for CCR7, leaving out terminally differentiated effector memory CD45RA+ cells. The authors loaded around 220 ng DNA, roughly 33,000 T cell genomes, into sorted-subset replicate PCRs. Only in-frame clones appear in the TCRdb table, and some are missing; sequencing was by immunoSEQ multiplex PCR. The sample lists about 2 million clones, approximately 94% occurring once.

Sequenced material: naive CD8+ T cells sorted from blood. This clonotype was sampled from a man aged 18-30 years in good health. The chain combines TRBV5-1 with TRBJ2-5; D may be TRBD1 or TRBD2 (5 bases each). CDR3 in DNA: TGCGCCAGCAGCTTGGAAGCGTCGGGGACCCAAGAGACCCAGTACTTC. This encodes CASSLEASGTQETQYF.